This TCR beta chain was recovered during a study of blood T cell repertoires in COVID-19. As for the study in general: The cDNA or gDNA used as material had been derived from T cells, B-cell-depleted T cells, or PBMCs.

Cohorts were assigned according to the clinical history that participants reported. V lost 5 bases to trimming and J lost 2 bases; unmatched junction nucleotides: 3. Germline V CDR1 and CDR2: LNHDA, SQIVND (reference sequence). This CDR3 is 13 amino acids long. Method: immunoSEQ multiplex PCR; TCRdb's copy keeps in-frame clones and lacks some. This table holds over 150,000 clones, 65% to 85% found once. V is TRBV19 and J is TRBJ2-7; 7 bases line up with TRBD1. Specimen: PBMCs or T cells enriched from blood (not recorded which). This sequence originates from a woman in her twenties or thirties who had recovered from COVID-19. CDR3 protein: CASSRGQAYEQYF. The DNA for the CDR3 is TGTGCCAGTAGTCGTGGACAGGCCTACGAGCAGTACTTC.